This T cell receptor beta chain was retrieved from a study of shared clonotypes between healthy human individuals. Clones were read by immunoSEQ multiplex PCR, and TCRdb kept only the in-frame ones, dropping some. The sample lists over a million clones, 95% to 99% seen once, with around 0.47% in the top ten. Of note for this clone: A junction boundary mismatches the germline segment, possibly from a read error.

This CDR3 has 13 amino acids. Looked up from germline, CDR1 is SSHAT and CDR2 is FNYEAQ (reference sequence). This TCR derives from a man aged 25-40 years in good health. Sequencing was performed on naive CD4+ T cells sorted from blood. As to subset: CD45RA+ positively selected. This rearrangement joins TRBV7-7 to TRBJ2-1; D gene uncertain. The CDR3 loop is CASSSIENSEQFF. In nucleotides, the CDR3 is TGTGCTAGCAGCTCCATAGAAAACAGTGAGCAGTTCTTC. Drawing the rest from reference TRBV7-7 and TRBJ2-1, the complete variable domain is GAGVSQSPRYKVTKRGQDVTLRCDPISSHATLYWYQQALGQGPEFLTYFNYEAQPDKSGLPSDRFSAERPEGSISTLTIQRTEQRDSAMYRCASSSIENSEQFFGPGTRLTVL.